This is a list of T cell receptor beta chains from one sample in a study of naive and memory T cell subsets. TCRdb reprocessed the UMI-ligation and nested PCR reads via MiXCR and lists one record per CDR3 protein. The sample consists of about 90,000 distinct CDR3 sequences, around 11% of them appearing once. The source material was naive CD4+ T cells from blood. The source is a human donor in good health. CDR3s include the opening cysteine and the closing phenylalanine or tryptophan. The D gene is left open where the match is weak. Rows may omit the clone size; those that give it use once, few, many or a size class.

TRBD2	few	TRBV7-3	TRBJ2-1	CASSRWTSGKGSYNEQFF	TGTGCCAGCAGCCGATGGACTAGCGGGAAAGGCTCCTACAATGAGCAGTTCTTC
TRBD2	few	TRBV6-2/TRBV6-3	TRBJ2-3	CASSRQREIRPDTQYF	TGTGCCAGCAGCCGCCAGCGGGAGATCCGCCCAGATACGCAGTATTTT
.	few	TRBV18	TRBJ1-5	CASSRETGQPQHF	TGTGCCAGCTCACGAGAGACAGGTCAGCCCCAGCATTTT
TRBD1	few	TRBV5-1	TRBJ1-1	CASSADRGLDTEAFF	TGCGCCAGCAGCGCGGACAGGGGGCTTGACACTGAAGCTTTCTTT
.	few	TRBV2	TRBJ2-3	CASRGPDTQYF	TGTGCCAGCCGGGGGCCCGATACGCAGTATTTT
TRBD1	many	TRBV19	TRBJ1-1	CATRDRDRTEAFF	TGTGCCACCCGAGACAGGGATCGGACTGAAGCTTTCTTT
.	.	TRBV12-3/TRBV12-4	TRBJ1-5	CASSFEGGGGQPQHF	TGTGCCAGCAGTTTTGAGGGGGGGGGTGGTCAGCCCCAGCATTTT
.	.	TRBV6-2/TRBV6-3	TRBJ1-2	CASSENYGYTF	TGTGCCAGCAGTGAAAATTATGGCTACACCTTC
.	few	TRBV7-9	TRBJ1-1	CASRGGTEAFF	TGTGCCAGCAGAGGGGGCACTGAAGCTTTCTTT
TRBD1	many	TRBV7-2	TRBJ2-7	CASSPGTASEQYF	TGTGCCAGCAGCCCCGGGACAGCCTCCGAGCAGTACTTC
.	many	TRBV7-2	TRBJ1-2	CASSLEHANYGYTF	TGTGCCAGCAGCTTAGAACACGCTAACTATGGCTACACCTTC
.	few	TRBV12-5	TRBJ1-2	CASGPGPGPYGYTF	TGTGCTAGTGGTCCGGGGCCGGGCCCCTATGGCTACACCTTC
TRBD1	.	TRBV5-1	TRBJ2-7	CASSLSSGQGAYEQYF	TGCGCCAGCAGCTTGAGTTCGGGACAGGGGGCCTACGAGCAGTACTTC
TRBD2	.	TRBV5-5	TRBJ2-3	CASSERLASSTDTQYF	TGTGCCAGCAGCGAAAGACTAGCGTCTAGCACAGATACGCAGTATTTT
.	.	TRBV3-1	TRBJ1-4	CASSQRGDEKLFF	TGTGCCAGCAGCCAAAGGGGGGATGAAAAACTGTTTTTT
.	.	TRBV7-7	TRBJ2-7	CASSLGGLGGDEQYF	TGTGCTAGCAGCTTAGGCGGACTAGGGGGGGACGAGCAGTACTTC
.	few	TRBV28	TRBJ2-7	CASSLRGAEQYF	TGTGCCAGCAGTTTACGCGGGGCCGAGCAGTACTTC
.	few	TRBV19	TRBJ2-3	CASSSLYTQYF	TGTGCCAGTAGTTCCTTGTATACGCAGTATTTT
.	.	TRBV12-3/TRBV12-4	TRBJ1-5	CASSSRRTVNQPQHF	TGTGCCAGCAGTTCCCGAAGAACGGTCAATCAGCCCCAGCATTTT
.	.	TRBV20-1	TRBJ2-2	CSATTVAGGGQPPGELFF	TGCAGTGCTACGACCGTGGCTGGCGGGGGCCAACCGCCCGGGGAGCTGTTTTTT
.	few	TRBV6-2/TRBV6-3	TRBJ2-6	CASSSLLGRSKAEPAGANVLTF	TGTGCCAGCAGTTCTTTATTAGGGAGGTCGAAGGCCGAGCCGGCTGGGGCCAACGTCCTGACTTTC
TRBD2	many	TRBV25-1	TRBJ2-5	CASSASGVSETQYF	TGTGCCAGCAGTGCTAGCGGGGTTAGTGAGACCCAGTACTTC
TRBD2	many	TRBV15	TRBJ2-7	CATSRGASGGEDLREQYF	TGTGCCACCAGCAGAGGGGCTAGCGGGGGGGAAGACCTACGCGAGCAGTACTTC
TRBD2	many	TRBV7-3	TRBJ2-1	CASSLRGGGSSYNEQFF	TGTGCCAGCAGCTTAAGGGGAGGCGGGAGCTCCTACAATGAGCAGTTCTTC
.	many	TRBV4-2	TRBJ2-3	CASSQGLRGPDTQYF	TGTGCCAGCAGCCAAGGGTTGCGGGGTCCAGATACGCAGTATTTT
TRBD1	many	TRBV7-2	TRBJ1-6	CATGTGSWVGNSPLHF	TGTGCCACCGGGACAGGGAGTTGGGTTGGTAATTCACCCCTCCACTTT
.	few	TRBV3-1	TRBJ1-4	CASSQVDEKLFF	TGTGCCAGCAGCCAAGTTGACGAAAAACTGTTTTTT
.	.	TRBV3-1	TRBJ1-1	CASSQGGLPVTEAFF	TGTGCCAGCAGCCAAGGGGGACTGCCAGTCACTGAAGCTTTCTTT
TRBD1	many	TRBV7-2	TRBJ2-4	CASQDRDRYQYF	TGTGCCTCTCAGGACCGGGACAGGTACCAGTACTTC